This T cell receptor beta chain was recorded in a study of blood T cells in healthy people across ages. CDR1 and CDR2 from the germline V gene are SQVTM and ANQGSEA. Trimming left V 5 bases short and J 0 bases short, with 4 bases between. This CDR3 contains 11 residues. A second PCR, run for about 7 to 11 cycles, used a sample-barcoded 5' primer plus a J-beta primer mix. From the 5' RACE reads, TCRdb called clonotypes with MiXCR, one entry per CDR3 protein. The sample carries more than 600,000 distinct CDR3 sequences, around a quarter recorded once. A few counts support this clonotype. The same data also contributed to another study, on T cells of mothers and their children.

V is TRBV29-1 and J is TRBJ1-1; D is ambiguous. The sequencing sample was made of blood. This receptor was identified in a boy aged 5-17 years in good health. The CDR3 spells CSVLVNTEAFF. CDR3 nucleotides: TGCAGCGTTCTCGTGAACACTGAAGCTTTCTTT. Full variable domain (missing parts from reference TRBV29-1 and TRBJ1-1): SAVISQKPSRDICQRGTSLTIQCQVDSQVTMMFWYRQQPGQSLTLIATANQGSEATYESGFVIDKFPISRPNLTFSTLTVSNMSPEDSSIYLCSVLVNTEAFFGQGTRLTVV.